This paragraph covers one T cell receptor beta chain sequence. Donors showed nominal health when sampled, although they likely had unrecorded immune exposures. Amplification used 60 Vbeta primers and 13 Jbeta primers. Using immunoSEQ multiplex PCR, the repertoire was profiled, and TCRdb retains in-frame clones only, with some absent. The table lists 150,000 to 200,000 clones, around 78% of them singletons, with about 2.9% in the top ten. This sample was taken from a study of cytomegalovirus exposure and HLA in healthy donors. Study details: About 80 million unique TCR sequences came from HLA-typed donors in an early release.

The CDR3 has 18 amino acids. Germline V gene lookup returns CDR1 MGHRA and CDR2 YSYEKL. Unmatched junction bases numbered 9, after V lost 1 base and J lost 3 bases. The sequencing input was PBMCs. This sequence was found in a woman aged 45-59 years in good health and CMV-seropositive. The genes are TRBV4-1 and TRBJ2-1; 10 nucleotides align to TRBD2. The CDR3 region is CASSQAGLAGGLYNEQFF. Written as DNA, the CDR3 is TGCGCCAGCAGCCAAGCCGGCTTAGCGGGAGGTCTCTACAATGAGCAGTTCTTC.